The rows below give T cell receptor beta chains drawn from one sample of a study of long-term antiretroviral therapy in people with HIV. Repertoires were generated with immunoSEQ multiplex PCR, while TCRdb's copy carries only in-frame clones and drops some. The sample holds about 48,000 clones, roughly four fifths seen once. This sample comprised unsorted PBMCs, obtained 0.8 years after starting antiretroviral therapy. The source is a woman younger than 35 with HIV. Both conserved end residues are part of each CDR3. D genes are given only for firm matches. For some rows the clone size is stated as once, few or many, or as a class when expanded; others skip it.

v_gene: TRBV6-5; j_gene: TRBJ1-1; d_gene: TRBD1; abundance: -; CDR3nt: TGTGCCAGCAGGGCGCCGGGACAGGGTCCCACTGAAGCTTTCTTT; CDR3aa: CASRAPGQGPTEAFF
v_gene: TRBV19; j_gene: TRBJ1-2; d_gene: -; abundance: -; CDR3nt: TGTGCCAGTAGTGTCGGAACAGGGTGGGCCTATGGCTACACCTTC; CDR3aa: CASSVGTGWAYGYTF
v_gene: TRBV18; j_gene: TRBJ1-1; d_gene: -; abundance: -; CDR3nt: TGTGCCAGCTCACCTAAGTTGGGGGGCACTGAAGCTTTCTTT; CDR3aa: CASSPKLGGTEAFF
v_gene: TRBV6-5; j_gene: TRBJ2-5; d_gene: -; abundance: -; CDR3nt: TGTGCCAGCAGTTACTCTGTCGGGAACCAAGAGACCCAGTACTTC; CDR3aa: CASSYSVGNQETQYF
v_gene: TRBV7-9; j_gene: TRBJ1-1; d_gene: -; abundance: -; CDR3nt: TGTGCCAGCAGCTTTACAGGGCACGCTTTCTTT; CDR3aa: CASSFTGHAFF
v_gene: TRBV6-5; j_gene: TRBJ1-2; d_gene: TRBD1; abundance: -; CDR3nt: TGTGCCAGCAGTCTAGGACAGGGCGGGTATGGCTACACCTTC; CDR3aa: CASSLGQGGYGYTF
v_gene: TRBV9; j_gene: TRBJ1-3; d_gene: -; abundance: -; CDR3nt: TGTGCCAGCAGCGTAGGGGGATTTACTGGAAACACCATATATTTT; CDR3aa: CASSVGGFTGNTIYF
v_gene: TRBV11-2; j_gene: TRBJ1-2; d_gene: TRBD1; abundance: -; CDR3nt: TGTGCCAGCAGCTTAGGTGGACAGGGCCCTTCCTATGGCTACACCTTC; CDR3aa: CASSLGGQGPSYGYTF
v_gene: TRBV11-3; j_gene: TRBJ2-2; d_gene: -; abundance: -; CDR3nt: TGTGCCAGCAGCTTAACCGGGGAGCTGTTTTTT; CDR3aa: CASSLTGELFF
v_gene: TRBV27; j_gene: TRBJ1-2; d_gene: -; abundance: few; CDR3nt: TGTGCCAGCAGTTTAAGAGGGCCACTCTATGGCTACACCTTC; CDR3aa: CASSLRGPLYGYTF
v_gene: TRBV4-3; j_gene: TRBJ2-7; d_gene: -; abundance: -; CDR3nt: TGCGCCAGCAGCCCCGAAGCACTGAGCTCCTACGAGCAGTACTTC; CDR3aa: CASSPEALSSYEQYF
v_gene: TRBV5-8; j_gene: TRBJ2-3; d_gene: -; abundance: -; CDR3nt: TGTGCCAGCAGCTTGGTTGATACGCAGTATTTT; CDR3aa: CASSLVDTQYF
v_gene: TRBV6-5; j_gene: TRBJ1-2; d_gene: -; abundance: -; CDR3nt: TGTGCCTCCTCTAGGGCCCAAGGTGGCTACACCTTC; CDR3aa: CASSRAQGGYTF
v_gene: TRBV7-3; j_gene: TRBJ2-2; d_gene: -; abundance: few; CDR3nt: TGTGCCAGCAGCTTGGACCCTCCGGCGAACACCGGGGAGCTGTTTTTT; CDR3aa: CASSLDPPANTGELFF
v_gene: TRBV6-5; j_gene: TRBJ1-5; d_gene: -; abundance: -; CDR3nt: TGTGCCAGCAGTTACTCGGTAAAGAACAATCAGCCCCAGCATTTT; CDR3aa: CASSYSVKNNQPQHF
v_gene: TRBV27; j_gene: TRBJ2-1; d_gene: TRBD2; abundance: -; CDR3nt: TGTGCCAGCAGTATTAGCGGGAGTCCCTACAATGAGCAGTTCTTC; CDR3aa: CASSISGSPYNEQFF
v_gene: TRBV7-9; j_gene: TRBJ2-7; d_gene: TRBD1; abundance: -; CDR3nt: TGTGCCAGCAGCCTAGGGACAGGGGATACCTACGAGCAGTACTTC; CDR3aa: CASSLGTGDTYEQYF
v_gene: TRBV10-3; j_gene: TRBJ2-3; d_gene: -; abundance: -; CDR3nt: TGTGCCATCAGTGAGGGTCAGATTAACACAGATACGCAGTATTTT; CDR3aa: CAISEGQINTDTQYF
v_gene: TRBV5-1; j_gene: TRBJ2-3; d_gene: -; abundance: once; CDR3nt: TGCGCCAGCAGCTCGACTGGGGATACGCAGTATTTT; CDR3aa: CASSSTGDTQYF
v_gene: TRBV6-6; j_gene: TRBJ1-2; d_gene: -; abundance: -; CDR3nt: TGTGCCAGCAGTTACGAGGGGGGTCGGGGCTACACCTTC; CDR3aa: CASSYEGGRGYTF
v_gene: TRBV4-3; j_gene: TRBJ2-1; d_gene: -; abundance: -; CDR3nt: TGCGCCAGCAGCCAAGATCTAGGGCATGGTGAGCAGTTCTTC; CDR3aa: CASSQDLGHGEQFF
v_gene: TRBV28; j_gene: TRBJ1-2; d_gene: -; abundance: -; CDR3nt: TGTGCCAGCAGTTTAAGGGACCTCGGACAGTACTATGGCTACACCTTC; CDR3aa: CASSLRDLGQYYGYTF